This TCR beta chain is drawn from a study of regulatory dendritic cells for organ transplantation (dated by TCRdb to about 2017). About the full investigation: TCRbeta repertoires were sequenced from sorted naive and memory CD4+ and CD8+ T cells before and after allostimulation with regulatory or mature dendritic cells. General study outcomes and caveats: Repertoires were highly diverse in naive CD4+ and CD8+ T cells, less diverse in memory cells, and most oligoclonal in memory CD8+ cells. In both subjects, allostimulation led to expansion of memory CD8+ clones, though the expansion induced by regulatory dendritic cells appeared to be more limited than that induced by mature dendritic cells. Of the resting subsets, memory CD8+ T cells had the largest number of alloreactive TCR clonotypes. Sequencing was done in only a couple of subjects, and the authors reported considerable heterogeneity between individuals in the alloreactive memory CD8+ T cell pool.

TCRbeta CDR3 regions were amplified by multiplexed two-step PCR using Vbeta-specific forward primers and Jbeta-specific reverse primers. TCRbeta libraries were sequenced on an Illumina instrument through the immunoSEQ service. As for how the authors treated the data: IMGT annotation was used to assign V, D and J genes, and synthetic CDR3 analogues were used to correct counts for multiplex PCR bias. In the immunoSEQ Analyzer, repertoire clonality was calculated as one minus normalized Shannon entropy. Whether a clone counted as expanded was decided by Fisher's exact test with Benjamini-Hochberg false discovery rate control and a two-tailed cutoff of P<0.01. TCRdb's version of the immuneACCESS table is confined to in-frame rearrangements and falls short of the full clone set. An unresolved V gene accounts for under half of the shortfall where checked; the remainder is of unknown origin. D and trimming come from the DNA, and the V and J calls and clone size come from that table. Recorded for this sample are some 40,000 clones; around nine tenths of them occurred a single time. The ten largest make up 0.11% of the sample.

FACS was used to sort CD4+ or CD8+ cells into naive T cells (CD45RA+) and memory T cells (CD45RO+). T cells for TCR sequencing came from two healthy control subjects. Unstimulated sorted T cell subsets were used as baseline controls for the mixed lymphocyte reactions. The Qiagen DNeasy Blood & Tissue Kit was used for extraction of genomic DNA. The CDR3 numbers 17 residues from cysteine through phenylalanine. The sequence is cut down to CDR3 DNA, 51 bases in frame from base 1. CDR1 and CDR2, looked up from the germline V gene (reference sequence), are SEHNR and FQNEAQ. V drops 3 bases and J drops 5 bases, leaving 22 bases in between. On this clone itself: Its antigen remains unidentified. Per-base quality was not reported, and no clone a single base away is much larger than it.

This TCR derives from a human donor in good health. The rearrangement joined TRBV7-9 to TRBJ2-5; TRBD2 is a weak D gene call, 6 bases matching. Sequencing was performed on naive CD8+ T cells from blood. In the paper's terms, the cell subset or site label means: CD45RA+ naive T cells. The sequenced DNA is TGTGCCAGCAGCTTCGGTTCTTCCGGGGGATTTGGGGAGACCCAGTACTTC. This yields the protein CASSFGSSGGFGETQYF.